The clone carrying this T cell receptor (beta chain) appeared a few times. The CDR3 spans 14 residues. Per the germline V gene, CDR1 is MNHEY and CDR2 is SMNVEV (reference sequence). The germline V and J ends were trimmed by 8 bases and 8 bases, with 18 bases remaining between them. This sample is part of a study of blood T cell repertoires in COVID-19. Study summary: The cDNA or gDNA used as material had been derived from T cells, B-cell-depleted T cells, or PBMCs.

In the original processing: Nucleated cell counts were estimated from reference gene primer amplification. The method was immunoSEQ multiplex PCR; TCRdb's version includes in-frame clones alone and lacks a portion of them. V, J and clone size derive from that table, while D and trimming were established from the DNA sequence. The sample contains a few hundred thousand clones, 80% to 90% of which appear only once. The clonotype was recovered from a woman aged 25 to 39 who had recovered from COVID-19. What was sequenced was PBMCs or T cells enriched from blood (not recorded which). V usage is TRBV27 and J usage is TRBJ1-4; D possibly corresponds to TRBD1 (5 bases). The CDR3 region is CASRTGEHWEKLFF. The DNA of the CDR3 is TGTGCCAGCCGCACAGGTGAACATTGGGAAAAACTGTTTTTT. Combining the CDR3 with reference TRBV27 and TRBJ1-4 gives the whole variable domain EAQVTQNPRYLITVTGKKLTVTCSQNMNHEYMSWYRQDPGLGLRQIYYSMNVEVTDKGDVPEGYKVSRKEKRNFPLILESPSPNQTSLYFCASRTGEHWEKLFFGSGTQLSVL.